One sample yielded the 6 T cell receptor beta chains listed below, sequenced in a study of blood T cell repertoires in COVID-19. Profiled with immunoSEQ multiplex PCR; TCRdb holds only in-frame clones, not every one. This table has roughly 130,000 clones, roughly 89% appearing once. Sequences were obtained from PBMCs or T cells enriched from blood (not recorded which). The receptor set was obtained from a woman aged 25 to 39 who had recovered from COVID-19.

This clone has more than one count but fewer than ten. The V gene is TRBV9, the J gene TRBJ2-2; D is possibly TRBD2 (6 bases). This CDR3 contains 15 residues. Germline V gene sequence: CDR1 SGDLS, CDR2 YYNGEE. V lost 6 bases and J 5 bases, leaving 17 bases between the germline ends. CDR3 protein: CASNPGGAGTGELFF. CDR3 DNA sequence: TGTGCCAGCAACCCTGGGGGTGCGGGGACCGGGGAGCTGTTTTTT.

V and J are TRBV24-1 and TRBJ2-5; D may be TRBD2 (6 bases). CDR1 is KGHDR, CDR2 SFDVKD, per germline. V was clipped by 5 bases and J by 5 bases, with 23 bases between them. The CDR3 contains 17 residues. CDR3 sequence (DNA): TGTGCCACCAGTGGAGGGTGGGCGGACTACCGCCGGGAGACCCAGTACTTC. It encodes CATSGGWADYRRETQYF.

V and J are TRBV2 and TRBJ1-5; 8 bases fit TRBD1. The CDR3 totals 15 residues. With V trimmed by 4 bases and J by 5 bases, 7 bases remained unmatched. From germline, CDR1 is SNHLY and CDR2 FYNNEI. CDR3 sequence reads: CASSADRGRYQPQHF. As DNA, the CDR3 is TGTGCCAGCAGTGCAGACAGGGGTCGCTATCAGCCCCAGCATTTT.

V usage is TRBV25-1 and J usage is TRBJ1-1, with D hard to call. The CDR3 has 11 residues. The V and J ends lost 7 bases and 7 bases respectively, with 10 bases between them. Germline V CDR1 and CDR2: MGHDK, SYGVNS. CDR3 in amino acids: CASTVGFEAFF. For the CDR3, the DNA is TGTGCCAGCACTGTCGGGTTTGAAGCTTTCTTT.

This clone was detected only a few times. The CDR3 nucleotides are TGTGCCAGCAGCTTACTGTCCGTAGCGGGCTCTAGCTCCTACGAGCAGTACTTC. Its translation is CASSLLSVAGSSSYEQYF. The V gene is TRBV11-2, the J gene TRBJ2-7; 7 bases agree with TRBD2. The CDR3 runs to 18 residues. In germline, CDR1 is SGHAT, CDR2 FQNNGV. Trimming took 2 bases from V and 0 from J; bases not matched to a gene: 13.

The rearrangement links TRBV29-1 to TRBJ2-3; TRBD1 is a possible D gene (5 bases). CDR3 size: 12 residues. V lost 7 bases and J lost 1, with 9 bases in between. The V gene's germline CDR1 is SQVTM and CDR2 ANQGSEA. The CDR3 nucleotides read TGCAGCGGCGACAGTCGCACAGATACGCAGTATTTT. This encodes CSGDSRTDTQYF.